This T cell receptor (beta chain) was observed in a study of CD8 T cells in ankylosing spondylitis. General study findings and limits: Researchers reportedly found disease-linked clones significantly enriched in matched ankylosing spondylitis synovial fluid.

TCRdb ran MiXCR on the 5' RACE reads and lists one entry per CDR3 protein. The sample contains 25,000 to 40,000 distinct CDR3 sequences, 5.5% to 8% of which appear only once. Trimming removed 5 bases from V and 0 bases from J, with 11 bases in between. Germline CDR1 and CDR2: SNHLY and FYNNEI. This CDR3 contains 14 residues. This clonotype was counted ten times or more. Antigen: not known. The receptor was isolated from a male donor with ankylosing spondylitis or in good health (not recorded which). Sequenced material: blood, either unsorted or a sorted T cell fraction (not recorded which). The chain is built from TRBV2 and TRBJ2-7, with unresolved D. The DNA for the CDR3 is TGTGCCAGCAGTCTAAAGCCCGTCTCCTACGAGCAGTACTTC. This codes for CASSLKPVSYEQYF.